This is a list of T cell receptor beta chains from one sample in a study of shared clonotypes between healthy human individuals. Some clones are missing from TCRdb's copy, which holds only in-frame ones; the method was immunoSEQ multiplex PCR. The table records about 2.3 million clones, approximately 95% of them present only once. The specimen was naive CD4+ T cells from PBMCs. These receptors came from a man aged 18 to 35 in good health. Some clones in this sample may be carry-over from other donors' samples. CDR3s include the opening cysteine and the closing phenylalanine or tryptophan. D genes are given only for firm matches. Only part of the rows carry a size: once, few, many, or a class if the clone is expanded.

J,V,D,size,DNA,CDR3
TRBJ2-1,TRBV9,.,.,TGTGCCAGCAGCACCCCCGCTTTTGGTGGGAGTAAGTCGGAGCAGTTCTTC,CASSTPAFGGSKSEQFF
TRBJ2-1,TRBV7-8,.,.,TGTGCCAGCAGCTTCCGGGACGTAACTTACAATGAGCAGTTCTTC,CASSFRDVTYNEQFF
TRBJ1-1,TRBV6-5,.,.,TGTGCCAGCAGTAAGTTGCTGGGGTCTGAAGCTTTCTTT,CASSKLLGSEAFF
TRBJ2-3,TRBV9,.,few,TGTGCCAGCAGCGTAGCGGATACGCAGTATTTT,CASSVADTQYF
TRBJ2-7,TRBV11-2,TRBD2,.,TGTGCCAGCAGCTTCCGACTAGCGGGAGGTAGGTTCGACGAGCAGTACTTC,CASSFRLAGGRFDEQYF
TRBJ2-5,TRBV5-6,.,.,TGTGCCAGCAGCTCGGTCCGTGGGGACGGGGCCCAGTACTTC,CASSSVRGDGAQYF
TRBJ1-4,TRBV27,TRBD1,.,TGTGCCAGCCTTCCCAGGGGGCGATCTAATGAAAAACTGTTTTTT,CASLPRGRSNEKLFF
TRBJ2-2,TRBV9,.,.,TGTGCCAGCAGCGTAGGCAGGACTACGAACACCGGGGAGCTGTTTTTT,CASSVGRTTNTGELFF
TRBJ2-1,TRBV18,TRBD2,.,TGTGCCAGCTCACGCGTTAGCGGGAGGGATTTCAATGAGCAGTTCTTC,CASSRVSGRDFNEQFF
TRBJ1-1,TRBV29-1,.,.,TGCAGCGTTGAAGATAAAGGGACACCCCCCTTGTCTGAAGCTTTCTTT,CSVEDKGTPPLSEAFF
TRBJ2-3,TRBV7-9,.,.,TGTGCCAGCAGTTCTAGGTCCTCCCACTTAGATACGCAGTATTTT,CASSSRSSHLDTQYF
TRBJ2-5,TRBV4-2,.,.,TGTGCCAGCAGCCAAGAATGGGCCAGGGAAGAGACCCAGTACTTC,CASSQEWAREETQYF
TRBJ1-4,TRBV5-1,.,.,TGCGCCAGCAGCTTGGCAGCCGACCTTGAAAAACTGTTTTTT,CASSLAADLEKLFF
TRBJ2-5,TRBV19,TRBD1,.,TGTGCCAGTAGTCCAGGGGGGACCCAGTACTTC,CASSPGGTQYF
TRBJ1-1,TRBV4-1,.,.,TGCGCCAGCAGCCAAGCACTGACTGCCACTGAAGCTTTCTTT,CASSQALTATEAFF
TRBJ1-5,TRBV5-6,.,.,TGTGCCAGCAGCTTGGGGAAGAGGGCAGGCGGAGAGCCCCAGCATTTT,CASSLGKRAGGEPQHF
TRBJ2-7,TRBV5-1,TRBD1,.,TGCGCCAGCAGCCCGGGACAGGGGCCCTGGGAGCAGTACTTC,CASSPGQGPWEQYF
TRBJ1-2,TRBV28,TRBD1,.,TGTGCCACCCTGCTGAGACAGGGGAACTATGGCTACACCTTC,CATLLRQGNYGYTF
TRBJ2-3,TRBV7-2,.,.,TGTGCCAGCAGCCCGGTGGGGGGCACAGATACGCAGTATTTT,CASSPVGGTDTQYF
TRBJ1-1,TRBV5-1,.,.,TGCGCCAGCAGATATGGCGGAGGGACTGAAGCTTTCTTT,CASRYGGGTEAFF
TRBJ2-1,TRBV9,TRBD2,.,TGTGCCAGCAGCGTATCGGGGACTAGCGGGAGATACAATGAGCAGTTCTTC,CASSVSGTSGRYNEQFF
TRBJ2-7,TRBV21-1,.,.,TGTGCCAGCAGCAAAGGGCCGCAGAACTACGAGCAGTACTTC,CASSKGPQNYEQYF
TRBJ1-2,TRBV9,.,.,TGTGCCAGCAGCGTAGAGGGCGGGTATGGCTACACCTTC,CASSVEGGYGYTF
TRBJ1-3,TRBV5-1,.,.,TGCGCCAGCAGCTTGGTGGCAGGGCAACCCGGAAACACCATATATTTT,CASSLVAGQPGNTIYF
TRBJ2-7,TRBV28,TRBD2,.,TGTGCCAGCAGTCGACTAGCGGGAGTCGCCTTTTTCTACGAGCAGTACTTC,CASSRLAGVAFFYEQYF
TRBJ1-2,TRBV9,.,once,TGTGCCAGCAGCGTAGGGCAACTCTATGGCTACACCTTC,CASSVGQLYGYTF
TRBJ2-1,TRBV7-2,.,once,TGTGCCAGCAGCCCTAGACCCTACAATGAGCAGTTCTTC,CASSPRPYNEQFF
TRBJ2-7,TRBV5-1,TRBD2,.,TGCGCCAGCAGCTTGGGGGGTAGCGGGAGCTCGAGCGAGCAGTACTTC,CASSLGGSGSSSEQYF
TRBJ2-3,TRBV7-9,TRBD2,.,TGTGCCAGCAGCTTACAAGCGGGAGCAGATACGCAGTATTTT,CASSLQAGADTQYF
TRBJ2-7,TRBV11-2,TRBD2,.,TGTGCCAGCAGGCGACTAGCGGGAGGGTACGAGCAGTACTTC,CASRRLAGGYEQYF
TRBJ2-1,TRBV9,TRBD2,once,TGTGCCAGCAGCGTGACTAGCCTAACCTACAATGAGCAGTTCTTC,CASSVTSLTYNEQFF
TRBJ2-7,TRBV18,TRBD1,.,TGTGCCAGCTCACCTGCCCGGGACAGCGACTACGAGCAGTACTTC,CASSPARDSDYEQYF
TRBJ2-2,TRBV27,TRBD1,.,TGTGCCAGCAGAACCGATTACCTGGCAGGGGGCCATATCGACACCGGGGAGCTGTTTTTT,CASRTDYLAGGHIDTGELFF
TRBJ2-7,TRBV28,.,.,TGTGCCAGCAGTTTATCAGGGTCAAGCTCCTACGAGCAGTACTTC,CASSLSGSSSYEQYF
TRBJ2-3,TRBV9,TRBD1,.,TGTGCCAGCAGCGTTCGGGACAGCGTGGGTTTGAGGGAGACCAACACGCAGTATTTT,CASSVRDSVGLRETNTQYF
TRBJ2-2,TRBV5-1,.,.,TGCGCCAGCAGCTCGCGACATTTGATCGGGGAGCTGTTTTTT,CASSSRHLIGELFF
TRBJ1-1,TRBV7-3,TRBD1,.,TGTGCCAGCAGCCTGACCGGGACAGGGGGCACTGAAGCTTTCTTT,CASSLTGTGGTEAFF
TRBJ2-1,TRBV7-3,TRBD2,.,TGTGCCAGCAGCTTCGTGACTAGCGGCTACAATGAGCAGTTCTTC,CASSFVTSGYNEQFF
TRBJ2-5,TRBV11-2,TRBD1,.,TGTGCCAGCAGCTCCCCCGGGACAGTCGGCCCCGAGACCCAGTACTTC,CASSSPGTVGPETQYF
TRBJ2-3,TRBV7-9,.,.,TGTGCCAGCAGCTTAGGTCAGCCGGAGTATTTT,CASSLGQPEYF
TRBJ1-5,TRBV7-2,TRBD1,.,TGTGCCAGCAGCTTAAGGAGGGGGCTGAGCAATCAGCCCCAGCATTTT,CASSLRRGLSNQPQHF
TRBJ1-2,TRBV19,TRBD1,.,TGTGCCAGTAGTATCATCCAGGGGGCGCGCGGCTACACCTTC,CASSIIQGARGYTF
TRBJ2-7,TRBV28,.,.,TGTGCCAGCAGTTCCCCCCGTGTGGGAACCGGCTACGAGCAGTACTTC,CASSSPRVGTGYEQYF
TRBJ1-5,TRBV6-6,.,.,TGTGCCAGCAGTCGCCCCCCCGCCTCAGATCAGCCCCAGCATTTT,CASSRPPASDQPQHF
TRBJ2-7,TRBV6-5,.,once,TGTGCCAGCAGTTACTCCCGGGCAAGCTACGAGCAGTACTTC,CASSYSRASYEQYF
TRBJ2-1,TRBV4-1,.,.,TGCGCCAGCAACCCTAGTCTCTCCTACAATGAGCAGTTCTTC,CASNPSLSYNEQFF
TRBJ2-3,TRBV28,.,.,TGTGCCAGCAGTCTGACACCGCTCACAGATACGCAGTATTTT,CASSLTPLTDTQYF
TRBJ2-1,TRBV11-2,.,.,TGTGCCAGCAGCCCCAGGCGTCAGGTTGGGACCTACAATGAGCAGTTCTTC,CASSPRRQVGTYNEQFF
TRBJ1-5,TRBV18,.,once,TGTGCCAGCTCAGACTACAGGGTCGGTCAGCCCCAGCATTTT,CASSDYRVGQPQHF
TRBJ1-4,TRBV9,TRBD1,.,TGTGCCAGCAGCGCACAGACAGGGGTTGAAAAACTGTTTTTT,CASSAQTGVEKLFF
TRBJ1-1,TRBV2,.,once,TGTGCCAGCAGTGAAGGGTGGGGAGCTTTCTTT,CASSEGWGAFF
TRBJ1-1,TRBV7-8,.,.,TGTGCCAGCAGCTTGGAGAGGGGCACTGAAGCTTTCTTT,CASSLERGTEAFF
TRBJ1-2,TRBV25-1,.,.,TGTGCCAGCAGTGAATCCCCTTTGGGGGGATATGGCTACACCTTC,CASSESPLGGYGYTF